These T cell receptor beta chains were read from a single sample in a study of blood T cell repertoires in COVID-19. The repertoire was sequenced with immunoSEQ multiplex PCR; TCRdb's copy has only in-frame clones and lacks some. This table holds hundreds of thousands of clones, less than 90% found once. The sample consisted of PBMCs or T cells enriched from blood (not recorded which). The receptors shown here come from a woman in her twenties or thirties who had recovered from COVID-19. Each CDR3 is given with its conserved first and last residue. A D gene is named only where the DNA matches it firmly. Only part of the rows carry a size: once, few, many, or a class if the clone is expanded.

v_call	clone_size	d_call	j_call	cdr3_nt	cdr3_aa
TRBV18	once	TRBD1	TRBJ1-1	TGTGCCAGCTCATCCTCAGGGGGCGTCACTGAAGCTTTCTTT	CASSSSGGVTEAFF
TRBV9	NA	TRBD2	TRBJ2-5	TGTGCCAGCAGCGTAGGAGCTAGCGGGAGTGCCCACCAAGAGACCCAGTACTTC	CASSVGASGSAHQETQYF
TRBV9	NA	NA	TRBJ2-3	TGTGCCACCAGGCACGAGGATACGCAGTATTTT	CATRHEDTQYF
TRBV28	NA	NA	TRBJ1-3	TGTGCCAGCAGTTTCGGGGGGGCGTCGGGAAACACCATATATTTT	CASSFGGASGNTIYF
TRBV19	NA	NA	TRBJ1-5	TGTGCCAGTAGTATAGATATCTCTATCGGTCAGCCCCAGCATTTT	CASSIDISIGQPQHF
TRBV5-1	NA	TRBD1	TRBJ2-6	TGCGCCAGCAGCCCAGGGGGCAACGTCCTGACTTTC	CASSPGGNVLTF
TRBV4-1	NA	NA	TRBJ1-1	TGCGCCAGCAGCCAAGGAGGGGGGAACACTGAAGCTTTCTTT	CASSQGGGNTEAFF
TRBV5-6	NA	NA	TRBJ1-2	TGTGCCAGCAGCTTCCTGGCAGGGAGGGCCTATGGCTACACCTTC	CASSFLAGRAYGYTF
TRBV5-1	once	TRBD1	TRBJ2-7	TGCGCCAGCAGCTTGGCCCCTCAGGGACAGGGGGGCGAGCAGTACTTC	CASSLAPQGQGGEQYF
TRBV2	NA	NA	TRBJ1-2	TGTGCCAGCAAACTGACAGCAATTGGAGGCTACACCTTC	CASKLTAIGGYTF
TRBV6-4	NA	NA	TRBJ1-6	TGTGCCAACGTCGAGGGACTTCGAGGACGCTATAATTCACCCCTCCACTTT	CANVEGLRGRYNSPLHF
TRBV7-2	NA	NA	TRBJ1-2	TGTGCCAGCAGCCTCGGGGGGGCTGGGAACTATGGCTACACCTTC	CASSLGGAGNYGYTF
TRBV6-4	NA	TRBD2	TRBJ2-1	TGTGCCAGCAGTGACGGGACTAGCGGAAACAATGAGCAGTTCTTC	CASSDGTSGNNEQFF
TRBV6-2/TRBV6-3	few	TRBD1	TRBJ1-5	TGTGCCAGCAGTCAGCGGGGACAGGGCAATCAGCCCCAGCATTTT	CASSQRGQGNQPQHF
TRBV7-9	NA	NA	TRBJ2-7	TGTGCCAGCAGCTTAGAGGGGAACGAGCAGTACTTC	CASSLEGNEQYF
TRBV14	NA	NA	TRBJ2-7	TGTGCCAGCAGCCAGGACAGAAACTCCTACGAGCAGTACTTC	CASSQDRNSYEQYF
TRBV2	NA	TRBD2	TRBJ2-7	TGTGCCAGCACCCCCGGGACTAGCTTCTACGAGCAGTACTTC	CASTPGTSFYEQYF
TRBV20-1	NA	NA	TRBJ1-1	TGCAGTGCCTTAAAGGAGGTTGAAGCTTTCTTT	CSALKEVEAFF
TRBV5-1	NA	TRBD2	TRBJ2-1	TGCGCCAGCAGCTTCGGGACTAGCGGGATCGATGAGCAGTTCTTC	CASSFGTSGIDEQFF
TRBV7-9	NA	NA	TRBJ2-7	TGTGCCAGCAGCTCCGGGGTAAACTACGAGCAGTACTTC	CASSSGVNYEQYF
TRBV27	NA	TRBD1	TRBJ2-7	TGTGCCAGCAGTTCCAAACAGGGGGCCTACGAGCAGTACTTC	CASSSKQGAYEQYF
TRBV27	NA	TRBD1	TRBJ2-7	TGTGCCAGCAGTTCACCGGGACAGACCTACGAGCAGTACTTC	CASSSPGQTYEQYF
TRBV3-1/TRBV3-2	NA	TRBD1	TRBJ1-6	TGTGCCAGCAGCCAATCGACAGGGGGGTTGGATTCACCCCTCCACTTT	CASSQSTGGLDSPLHF
TRBV5-1	NA	TRBD2	TRBJ2-1	TGCGCCAGCAGCTCGGAGGCTAGCGGGAGGAATGAGCAGTTCTTC	CASSSEASGRNEQFF
TRBV2	NA	TRBD2	TRBJ2-1	TGTGCCAGCAGGCTCACTAGCGGGCACTACAATGAGCAGTTCTTC	CASRLTSGHYNEQFF
TRBV28	once	TRBD2	TRBJ2-3	TGTGCCAGCAGGGTGACTAGCGGGAGGTCAGATACGCAGTATTTT	CASRVTSGRSDTQYF
TRBV6-6	NA	NA	TRBJ2-5	TGTGCCAGCAGTTACCGGGCGGGGATCCAAGAGACCCAGTACTTC	CASSYRAGIQETQYF
TRBV2	NA	NA	TRBJ1-5	TGTGCCAGCACCGTTGACGGGGGGAGCAATCAGCCCCAGCATTTT	CASTVDGGSNQPQHF
TRBV5-4	NA	TRBD2	TRBJ2-1	TGTGCCAGCAGCTTGTATAGCGGGAGGGATAATGAGCAGTTCTTC	CASSLYSGRDNEQFF
TRBV12-5	NA	NA	TRBJ1-3	TGTGCTAGTGGTTTGGCCCTTCAGGGGCCCGACTCTGGAAACACCATATATTTT	CASGLALQGPDSGNTIYF
TRBV12-3/TRBV12-4	few	NA	TRBJ2-7	TGTGCCAGCAGACTCCCTAGGGGCGGCGAGCAGTACTTC	CASRLPRGGEQYF
TRBV27	few	NA	TRBJ1-5	TGTGCCAGCAGTTTCACAGGGTGGGGTCAGCCCCAGCATTTT	CASSFTGWGQPQHF
TRBV9	NA	TRBD1	TRBJ2-5	TGTGCCAGCAGCGCGCCGGGACAGGGGGCAAAAGAGACCCAGTACTTC	CASSAPGQGAKETQYF
TRBV5-1	NA	TRBD2	TRBJ2-1	TGCGCCAGCAGCTCTTGGACTAGCGGGGGGGTTGAGCAGTTCTTC	CASSSWTSGGVEQFF
TRBV5-1	NA	TRBD1	TRBJ2-7	TGCGCCAGCAGCTGGACAGGGGCCCACGAGCAGTACTTC	CASSWTGAHEQYF
TRBV27	NA	TRBD2	TRBJ2-2	TGTGCCAGCAGCATTAGCGGGAGGGCCCGCCCGAACACCGGGGAGCTGTTTTTT	CASSISGRARPNTGELFF
TRBV12-5	NA	TRBD1	TRBJ1-5	TGTGCTAGTGCCCAGGGGGCTCAGCCCCAGCATTTT	CASAQGAQPQHF
TRBV19	NA	NA	TRBJ1-2	TGTGCCAGTAGAACCTCTTCGGGGGTCGTTGGCTACACCTTC	CASRTSSGVVGYTF
TRBV27	NA	TRBD2	TRBJ2-1	TGTGCCAGCAGTTTATTAGCGGGAGTGGTCAATGAGCAGTTCTTC	CASSLLAGVVNEQFF
TRBV7-9	NA	TRBD1	TRBJ1-5	TGTGCCAGCAGCCCCGGGACAGAATATAGCAATCAGCCCCAGCATTTT	CASSPGTEYSNQPQHF
TRBV7-6	NA	NA	TRBJ1-3	TGTGCCAGCAGCTTAATGGCGGTCTCTGGAAACACCATATATTTT	CASSLMAVSGNTIYF
TRBV28	NA	TRBD1	TRBJ1-2	TGTGCCAGCAGCCGAGGGGGCGCCGGGGAGGGCTACACCTTC	CASSRGGAGEGYTF
TRBV5-1	NA	NA	TRBJ1-4	TGCGCCAGCAGCTTGGCCAACCGGGAAACTAATGAAAAACTGTTTTTT	CASSLANRETNEKLFF
TRBV2	NA	NA	TRBJ1-4	TGTGCCAGTGCGGTGGTGCGGATTGAAAAACTGTTTTTT	CASAVVRIEKLFF
TRBV3-1/TRBV3-2	NA	NA	TRBJ1-1	TGTGCCAGCAGTCGAACAGATAACACTGAAGCTTTCTTT	CASSRTDNTEAFF
TRBV7-8	once	TRBD2	TRBJ2-3	TGTGCCAGCAGCGGACTAGCGGGGACCACAGATACGCAGTATTTT	CASSGLAGTTDTQYF
TRBV4-1	NA	NA	TRBJ2-7	TGCGCCAGCAGCCAAGAGAGGGGGAGCGGCGAGCAGTACTTC	CASSQERGSGEQYF
TRBV19	few	TRBD1	TRBJ1-6	TGTGCCAGTAGCGAAACCGGGACAGGGGGCCCCGTTCGGCACCACTTT	CASSETGTGGPVRHHF
TRBV7-5	NA	NA	TRBJ1-2	TGTGCCAGAAGCTTAGGGACTATCGCAGCTAACTATGGCTACACCTTC	CARSLGTIAANYGYTF
TRBV27	once	TRBD2	TRBJ2-6	TGTGCCAGCAGTCTCATAGCGGGAGGCCACTCTGGGGCCAACGTCCTGACTTTC	CASSLIAGGHSGANVLTF
TRBV23-1	NA	NA	TRBJ2-7	TGCGCCAGCAGTCATACAGGGAGATGGTACGAGCAGTACTTC	CASSHTGRWYEQYF
TRBV2	NA	NA	TRBJ1-1	TGTGCCAGCAGTGGGACAGCCACTGAAGCTTTCTTT	CASSGTATEAFF
TRBV14	NA	NA	TRBJ2-5	TGTGCCAGCAGCCAAGTAGTCTCTTGGCGGGGATTCCAAGAGACCCAGTACTTC	CASSQVVSWRGFQETQYF
TRBV30	NA	NA	TRBJ1-1	TGTGCCTGGAGTTGGGCAGGAACGAACACTGAAGCTTTCTTT	CAWSWAGTNTEAFF